The 25 T cell receptor beta chains below come from one sample, sequenced in a study of T cells expressing NK-cell markers. From its re-call of the 5' RACE reads, TCRdb lists each CDR3 protein once, without DNA. Recorded for this sample: about 380,000 distinct CDR3 sequences. The specimen sequenced was blood T cells: a sorted CD56 or NKG2C T cell subset, CD4+ or CD8+ T cells, or bulk PBMC T cells (not recorded which). The receptors shown here come from a man between 18 and 69 years old in good health.

The chain couples TRBV15 to TRBJ1-3; there is no DNA to check the TCRdb D call of TRBD1. CDR3 length: 15 residues. In germline, CDR1 is LNHNV, CDR2 YYDKDF (reference sequence). CDR3 region: CATSRDSGVGNTIYF.

V and J are TRBV10-3 and TRBJ2-7; lacking DNA, the TRBD1 call made by TCRdb goes unchecked. CDR1 is ENHRY and CDR2 is SYGVKD in the germline V gene. CDR3 size: 12 residues. CDR3 residues: CAISELQGEQYF.

The chain recombines TRBV18 with TRBJ1-5; TCRdb reports TRBD1, a call that lacks DNA to check it against. CDR3 length equals 16 residues. Germline V gene data show CDR1 as KGHSH and CDR2 as LQKENI. The CDR3 loop is CASSPPIGQINQPQHF.

The chain couples TRBV28 to TRBJ2-5; the TCRdb call, TRBD1, lacks DNA for checking. CDR3 length: 15 amino acids. The V gene's germline CDR1 is MDHEN and CDR2 SYDVKM. The CDR3 loop is CASSPRWAGGKTQYF.

The rearrangement uses TRBV7-3 and TRBJ2-6; the TCRdb call, TRBD1, lacks DNA for checking. Germline CDR1 and CDR2: SGHTA and FQGTGA. The CDR3 spans 17 residues. CDR3 in amino acids: CASSSTGIVSGANVLTF.

V is TRBV3-1 and J is TRBJ2-1; TCRdb's D call of TRBD2 is untestable without DNA. This CDR3 region has 16 residues. Germline CDR1 reads LGHDT; CDR2 reads YNNKEL (reference sequence). The CDR3 spells CASSQGWRGSYNEQFF.

This chain joins TRBV4-1 and TRBJ2-7. CDR3 length: 15 amino acids. The germline V gene encodes CDR1 MGHRA and CDR2 YSYEKL. CDR3: CASASVWENSYEQYF.

The V call is TRBV7-9, the J call TRBJ2-2; TCRdb picks TRBD1, but there is no DNA to check that call. Germline loops: CDR1 SEHNR, CDR2 FQNEAQ (reference sequence). The CDR3 extends over 17 amino acids. CDR3 sequence reads: CASSLGRTGDNTGELFF. The whole variable domain, remainder taken from reference TRBV7-9 and TRBJ2-2, is DTGVSQNPRHKITKRGQNVTFRCDPISEHNRLYWYRQTLGQGPEFLTYFQNEAQLEKSRLLSDRFSAERPKGSFSTLEIQRTEQGDSAMYLCASSLGRTGDNTGELFFGEGSRLTVL.

This chain links TRBV12-3 or TRBV12-4 with TRBJ1-4; TCRdb proposes TRBD1, but this gene call is untestable without DNA. The CDR3 spans 17 residues. This chain's CDR3 is CASSLQGKGSTNEKLFF.

The genes are TRBV11-2 and TRBJ2-7. CDR3 length equals 14 residues. Germline V gives CDR1 SGHAT, CDR2 FQNNGV. CDR3 residues: CASSFFRGSDEQYF.

This sequence joins TRBV5-5 and TRBJ2-7; the D gene TCRdb calls, TRBD1, cannot be checked with no DNA. Per the germline V gene, CDR1 is SGHKS and CDR2 is YYEKEE (reference sequence). The CDR3 has 15 residues. The CDR3 loop is CASSLKWGDSYEQYF.

The V and J genes are TRBV2 and TRBJ1-4; TCRdb picks TRBD1, but there is no DNA to check that call. Germline assignment: CDR1 SNHLY and CDR2 FYNNEI. CDR3 length: 14 amino acids. CDR3 in amino acids: CASAPGTTNEKLFF.

This chain connects TRBV7-2 to TRBJ2-5; TCRdb returns TRBD1, unconfirmable since there is no DNA. From germline, CDR1 is SGHTA and CDR2 FQGNSA. This CDR3 spans 14 amino acids. The CDR3 reads CASSLDGTQETQYF.

The chain has TRBV5-1 and TRBJ1-3; TCRdb's D gene call, TRBD1, goes unchecked for lack of DNA. The CDR3 is made up of 15 amino acids. Germline values: CDR1 SGHRS, CDR2 YFSETQ. This CDR3 reads CASSLDGRGGNTIYF.

The chain has TRBV21-1 and TRBJ2-5; TCRdb proposes TRBD2, but this gene call is untestable without DNA. TRBV21-1 is noted as a pseudogene. CDR3 length: 16 residues. The CDR3 loop reads CASSSTSGGWQETQYF.

The genes are TRBV6-2 or TRBV6-3 and TRBJ2-7; TCRdb's D call of TRBD1 is untestable without DNA. This CDR3 spans 16 amino acids. Germline V lookup: CDR1 MNHEY, CDR2 SVGEGT. The CDR3 protein is CASSLKSGRSPYEQYF.

V usage is TRBV11-2 and J usage is TRBJ2-1; lacking DNA, the TRBD2 call made by TCRdb goes unchecked. The germline V gene encodes CDR1 SGHAT and CDR2 FQNNGV. CDR3 length: 18 amino acids. CDR3 sequence reads: CASSLRTSGGAKNNEQFF.

The chain links TRBV5-6 to TRBJ2-7. This CDR3 region has 13 residues. Germline lookup yields CDR1 SGHDT and CDR2 YYEEEE. CDR3 protein: CASSLSVRSEQYF.

CDR3 in amino acids: CASSQGGGSHSTDTQYF. The chain uses TRBV3-1 and TRBJ2-3; the TCRdb call, TRBD2, lacks DNA for checking. The CDR3 has 17 residues. CDR1 is LGHDT, CDR2 YNNKEL, per germline (reference sequence).

CDR3: CAISVEGRYEQYF. The rearrangement uses TRBV10-3 and TRBJ2-7; TCRdb reports TRBD1, a call that lacks DNA to check it against. Germline values: CDR1 ENHRY, CDR2 SYGVKD. The CDR3 extends over 13 amino acids.

The V and J genes are TRBV6-5 and TRBJ2-2; with no DNA, the TCRdb D assignment of TRBD2 cannot be verified. There are 15 residues in the CDR3. CDR1 is MNHEY, CDR2 SVGAGI, per germline. CDR3 region: CASSSGLAWAGELFF.

The CDR3 loop reads CASSLINGFTGRNYNEQFF. This chain links TRBV7-6 with TRBJ2-1; TCRdb proposes TRBD1, but this gene call is untestable without DNA. This CDR3 region has 19 residues. CDR1 SGHVS and CDR2 FNYEAQ come from the germline V gene.

The genes are TRBV6-2 or TRBV6-3 and TRBJ1-5; TCRdb gives TRBD1 as the D gene, but with no DNA this cannot be confirmed. CDR1 and CDR2 from the germline V gene are MNHEY and SVGEGT. The CDR3 has 16 amino acids. This chain's CDR3 is CASSYANRGQGQPQHF.

The rearrangement links TRBV7-9 to TRBJ2-1; checking the TCRdb D call of TRBD1 is not possible without DNA. The V gene's germline CDR1 is SEHNR and CDR2 FQNEAQ (reference sequence). This CDR3 contains 16 residues. This CDR3 is CASSLGAGRAYNEQFF.

This chain links TRBV5-1 with TRBJ2-3; as DNA is missing, the TRBD1 call by TCRdb cannot be tested. Germline loops: CDR1 SGHRS, CDR2 YFSETQ. This CDR3 spans 16 amino acids. CDR3 sequence reads: CASSPGGLFPSDTQYF.